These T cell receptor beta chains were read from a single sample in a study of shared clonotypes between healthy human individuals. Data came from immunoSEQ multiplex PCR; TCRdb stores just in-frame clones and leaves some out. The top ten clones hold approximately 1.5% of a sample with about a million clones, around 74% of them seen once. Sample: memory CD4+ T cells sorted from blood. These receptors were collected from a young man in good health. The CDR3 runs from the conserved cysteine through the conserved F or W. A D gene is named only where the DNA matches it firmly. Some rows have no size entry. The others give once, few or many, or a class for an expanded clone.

cdr3_aa: CASSSQGAPPYEQYF
cdr3_nt: TGTGCCAGCAGCTCCCAGGGGGCACCCCCATACGAGCAGTACTTC
d_call: TRBD1
v_call: TRBV5-4
clone_size: .
j_call: TRBJ2-7

cdr3_aa: CASSPQTAEQYF
cdr3_nt: TGTGCCAGCAGCCCTCAGACAGCCGAGCAGTACTTC
d_call: .
v_call: TRBV11-2
clone_size: .
j_call: TRBJ2-7

cdr3_aa: CASSYSIGGGRVTQYF
cdr3_nt: TGTGCCAGCAGTTACTCTATCGGGGGGGGCCGAGTTACGCAGTATTTT
d_call: TRBD2
v_call: TRBV6-5
clone_size: .
j_call: TRBJ2-3

cdr3_aa: CASSFTSGSLTGELFF
cdr3_nt: TGTGCCAGCAGCTTTACTAGCGGGAGTCTCACCGGGGAGCTGTTTTTT
d_call: TRBD2
v_call: TRBV11-3
clone_size: .
j_call: TRBJ2-2

cdr3_aa: CASSDDRGPYEQYF
cdr3_nt: TGTGCCAGCAGTGACGATCGGGGACCCTACGAGCAGTACTTC
d_call: .
v_call: TRBV25-1
clone_size: .
j_call: TRBJ2-7

cdr3_aa: CASCRSGVRGYGYTF
cdr3_nt: TGTGCCAGCTGTCGGAGCGGGGTAAGGGGGTATGGCTACACCTTC
d_call: .
v_call: TRBV6-5
clone_size: .
j_call: TRBJ1-2

cdr3_aa: CSAARETQYF
cdr3_nt: TGCAGTGCCGCACGGGAGACCCAGTACTTC
d_call: .
v_call: TRBV20-1
clone_size: .
j_call: TRBJ2-5

cdr3_aa: CAWSLTNTGELFF
cdr3_nt: TGTGCCTGGAGTCTGACAAACACCGGGGAGCTGTTTTTT
d_call: .
v_call: TRBV30
clone_size: .
j_call: TRBJ2-2

cdr3_aa: CASSPGREVVGYTF
cdr3_nt: TGTGCCAGCTCACCAGGGAGGGAGGTAGTTGGCTACACCTTC
d_call: .
v_call: TRBV18
clone_size: once
j_call: TRBJ1-2

cdr3_aa: CASSDRTSRYNEQFF
cdr3_nt: TGTGCCAGCAGTGACAGGACTAGCAGATACAATGAGCAGTTCTTC
d_call: TRBD2
v_call: TRBV6-1
clone_size: .
j_call: TRBJ2-1

cdr3_aa: CASSPREGRGTGELFF
cdr3_nt: TGCGCCAGCAGCCCCCGGGAGGGGCGAGGCACCGGGGAGCTGTTTTTT
d_call: TRBD2
v_call: TRBV5-1
clone_size: once
j_call: TRBJ2-2

cdr3_aa: CASSDPSGGTAQFF
cdr3_nt: TGTGCCAGCAGTGATCCTAGCGGGGGAACCGCGCAGTTCTTC
d_call: TRBD2
v_call: TRBV25-1
clone_size: few
j_call: TRBJ2-1

cdr3_aa: CASSPQGTNEKLFF
cdr3_nt: TGCGCCAGCAGCCCACAGGGAACCAATGAAAAACTGTTTTTT
d_call: .
v_call: TRBV5-1
clone_size: once
j_call: TRBJ1-4

cdr3_aa: CASSALSGGSTDTQYF
cdr3_nt: TGTGCCAGCAGCGCCCTTAGCGGAGGGAGCACAGATACGCAGTATTTT
d_call: .
v_call: TRBV7-9
clone_size: .
j_call: TRBJ2-3

cdr3_aa: CASSVHNEQFF
cdr3_nt: TGTGCCAGCAGCGTTCATAATGAGCAGTTCTTC
d_call: .
v_call: TRBV7-9
clone_size: .
j_call: TRBJ2-1

cdr3_aa: CAWSALVGEKLFF
cdr3_nt: TGTGCCTGGAGTGCCCTTGTCGGTGAAAAACTGTTTTTT
d_call: .
v_call: TRBV30
clone_size: .
j_call: TRBJ1-4